A selection of T cell receptor beta chains follows, all from one sample in a study of neurological immune-mediated disorders. TCRdb redid the calling of the 5' RACE reads with MiXCR, one entry per CDR3 protein. The sample records 80,000 to 85,000 distinct CDR3 sequences, just over 2.5% being singletons. The sample was PBMCs. The receptors shown here come from a woman between 25 and 40 years old with multiple sclerosis. The CDR3 runs from the conserved cysteine through the conserved F or W. The D gene is left open where the match is weak. A clone size is listed for some rows: how often the clone was seen (once, few, many), or a class if it is expanded.

CDR3 DNA: TGCGCCAGCAGCCTCCCCGCTAGCGGACCTTCCAATGAGCAGTTCTTC
CDR3 protein: CASSLPASGPSNEQFF
V gene: TRBV5-1
clone size: many
D gene: TRBD2
J gene: TRBJ2-1

CDR3 DNA: TGCGCCAGCAGCTCATCGGCAGCGGGAGTGACAGATACGCAGTATTTT
CDR3 protein: CASSSSAAGVTDTQYF
V gene: TRBV5-1
clone size: many
D gene: TRBD2
J gene: TRBJ2-3

CDR3 DNA: TGTGCCAGCAGTTCCGGTGGAGACGGCTACACCTTC
CDR3 protein: CASSSGGDGYTF
V gene: TRBV6-6
clone size: many
D gene: NA
J gene: TRBJ1-2

CDR3 DNA: TGTGCCAGCAGCCAGGGACAGACCTACGAGCAGTACTTC
CDR3 protein: CASSQGQTYEQYF
V gene: TRBV3-1
clone size: many
D gene: TRBD1
J gene: TRBJ2-7

CDR3 DNA: TGTGCCAGCAGTTTTGATAGCGGATACAATGAGCAGTTCTTC
CDR3 protein: CASSFDSGYNEQFF
V gene: TRBV28
clone size: many
D gene: NA
J gene: TRBJ2-1

CDR3 DNA: TGTGCCAGCAGCTTTCGGGTGCTAGCGGGCAATGAGCAGTTCTTC
CDR3 protein: CASSFRVLAGNEQFF
V gene: TRBV7-2
clone size: many
D gene: TRBD2
J gene: TRBJ2-1

CDR3 DNA: TGTGCCAGCAGTCGGACGAAAAGCGGGGGCACAGATACGCAGTATTTT
CDR3 protein: CASSRTKSGGTDTQYF
V gene: TRBV6-2/TRBV6-3
clone size: many
D gene: TRBD2
J gene: TRBJ2-3

CDR3 DNA: TGTGCCAGCTCACCCCCTACCGATTCTAGCGGAGAGCAGTTCTTC
CDR3 protein: CASSPPTDSSGEQFF
V gene: TRBV18
clone size: NA
D gene: TRBD2
J gene: TRBJ2-1

CDR3 DNA: TGTGCCAGCAGCCAGCTGCCCACCCCCACCGAGCAGTACTTC
CDR3 protein: CASSQLPTPTEQYF
V gene: TRBV9
clone size: many
D gene: NA
J gene: TRBJ2-7

CDR3 DNA: TGCAGTGCAGCGGGACTACAAACTAGCACAGATACGCAGTATTTT
CDR3 protein: CSAAGLQTSTDTQYF
V gene: TRBV20-1
clone size: many
D gene: TRBD2
J gene: TRBJ2-3

CDR3 DNA: TGTGCCAGCAGCTTAGGAGGGGGCCTCCACGAGCAGTACTTC
CDR3 protein: CASSLGGGLHEQYF
V gene: TRBV7-9
clone size: many
D gene: TRBD1
J gene: TRBJ2-7

CDR3 DNA: TGCGCCAGCAGCTTGCCCGATCTCAATGAGCAGTTCTTC
CDR3 protein: CASSLPDLNEQFF
V gene: TRBV5-1
clone size: many
D gene: NA
J gene: TRBJ2-1

CDR3 DNA: TGCAGTGCTGCGGGCTCTGGGGCCAACGTCCTGACTTTC
CDR3 protein: CSAAGSGANVLTF
V gene: TRBV20-1
clone size: many
D gene: NA
J gene: TRBJ2-6

CDR3 DNA: TGTGCCAGCAGCCCCCGCGGAGGAGGGCAGCCCCAGCATTTT
CDR3 protein: CASSPRGGGQPQHF
V gene: TRBV7-2
clone size: many
D gene: NA
J gene: TRBJ1-5

CDR3 DNA: TGCAGTGCTAGAGAGTGGAGGGGGATGGAAGAGCAGTACTTC
CDR3 protein: CSAREWRGMEEQYF
V gene: TRBV20-1
clone size: many
D gene: NA
J gene: TRBJ2-7

CDR3 DNA: TGCAGTGCTAGACGTCAGGGAAGGGGGGCCAAAAACATTCAGTACTTC
CDR3 protein: CSARRQGRGAKNIQYF
V gene: TRBV20-1
clone size: many
D gene: NA
J gene: TRBJ2-4

CDR3 DNA: TGTGCCACCAGTGATTTGACAGTGCCAGAAGCTTTCTTT
CDR3 protein: CATSDLTVPEAFF
V gene: TRBV24-1
clone size: many
D gene: NA
J gene: TRBJ1-1

CDR3 DNA: TGTGCCAGCAGTGTAGCGGGGGGCTCTGGAAACACCATATATTTT
CDR3 protein: CASSVAGGSGNTIYF
V gene: TRBV7-2
clone size: NA
D gene: NA
J gene: TRBJ1-3

CDR3 DNA: TGTGCCACCAGTGATTCCCCCCTAGGTAGCCCCAATGAGCAGTTCTTC
CDR3 protein: CATSDSPLGSPNEQFF
V gene: TRBV24-1
clone size: many
D gene: NA
J gene: TRBJ2-1

CDR3 DNA: TGCGCCAGCAGCTTGGATCCGGGACAGGGGCCCTACGAGCAGTACTTC
CDR3 protein: CASSLDPGQGPYEQYF
V gene: TRBV5-1
clone size: many
D gene: TRBD1
J gene: TRBJ2-7

CDR3 DNA: TGTGCCAGCAGCCCCGGAGGTGGGTTAGAGACCCAGTACTTC
CDR3 protein: CASSPGGGLETQYF
V gene: TRBV7-2
clone size: few
D gene: NA
J gene: TRBJ2-5

CDR3 DNA: TGTGCCAGCAGTGGACTAGCCGGGGAGCTGTTTTTT
CDR3 protein: CASSGLAGELFF
V gene: TRBV6-4
clone size: many
D gene: NA
J gene: TRBJ2-2

CDR3 DNA: TGCGCCAGCAGCTCCGATTTAGGACAGGGGTTACGGGAGCAGTACTTC
CDR3 protein: CASSSDLGQGLREQYF
V gene: TRBV5-1
clone size: many
D gene: TRBD1
J gene: TRBJ2-7

CDR3 DNA: TGTGCCAGCAGTTTAATCTATGAGCAGTTCTTC
CDR3 protein: CASSLIYEQFF
V gene: TRBV12-3/TRBV12-4
clone size: many
D gene: NA
J gene: TRBJ2-1

CDR3 DNA: TGCAGTGGACTAGCGGAGTACAATGAGCAGTTCTTC
CDR3 protein: CSGLAEYNEQFF
V gene: TRBV20-1
clone size: many
D gene: TRBD2
J gene: TRBJ2-1

CDR3 DNA: TGTGCCAGCAGCTTAGTACTCGGCCTCGATGAAAAACTGTTTTTT
CDR3 protein: CASSLVLGLDEKLFF
V gene: TRBV7-8
clone size: many
D gene: NA
J gene: TRBJ1-4

CDR3 DNA: TGTGCCAGCAGCTTGGCATCCGGGGAGCTGTTTTTT
CDR3 protein: CASSLASGELFF
V gene: TRBV5-6
clone size: many
D gene: NA
J gene: TRBJ2-2

CDR3 DNA: TGCAGTGCTAGTGGGATGAGAGTAGTAGACCCCTACGAGCAGTACTTC
CDR3 protein: CSASGMRVVDPYEQYF
V gene: TRBV20-1
clone size: medium-sized
D gene: NA
J gene: TRBJ2-7

CDR3 DNA: TGCAGTGCCATTCCGGGACTAGCGGGAGGAGGGGGGTACAATGAGCAGTTCTTC
CDR3 protein: CSAIPGLAGGGGYNEQFF
V gene: TRBV20-1
clone size: many
D gene: TRBD2
J gene: TRBJ2-1

CDR3 DNA: TGCAGTGCCTCACCCGGACAGGTCGAGCAGTACTTC
CDR3 protein: CSASPGQVEQYF
V gene: TRBV20-1
clone size: many
D gene: TRBD1
J gene: TRBJ2-7

CDR3 DNA: TGTGCCAGCAGCCCTGGGGTTGGAAGAACCTACGAGCAGTACTTC
CDR3 protein: CASSPGVGRTYEQYF
V gene: TRBV7-7
clone size: few
D gene: NA
J gene: TRBJ2-7

CDR3 DNA: TGCGCCAGCAGCTTGGGGCCTACAGGGAGGCAAGAGACCCAGTACTTC
CDR3 protein: CASSLGPTGRQETQYF
V gene: TRBV5-1
clone size: many
D gene: NA
J gene: TRBJ2-5

CDR3 DNA: TGTGCCAGCAGCTTAGGAGGGAGACTAAGCTCCTACAATGAGCAGTTCTTC
CDR3 protein: CASSLGGRLSSYNEQFF
V gene: TRBV7-6
clone size: few
D gene: NA
J gene: TRBJ2-1

CDR3 DNA: TGTGCCAGCAGTTCCCAGGGGGCAGCTAATGAAAAACTGTTTTTT
CDR3 protein: CASSSQGAANEKLFF
V gene: TRBV28
clone size: many
D gene: TRBD1
J gene: TRBJ1-4

CDR3 DNA: TGTGCCAGCAGCTCGAGACGGGGGGCATTCACTGAAGCTTTCTTT
CDR3 protein: CASSSRRGAFTEAFF
V gene: TRBV7-8
clone size: many
D gene: NA
J gene: TRBJ1-1

CDR3 DNA: TGCAGCGTTGAATCCCGGACAGGGGGTATTAGCAATCAGCCCCAGCATTTT
CDR3 protein: CSVESRTGGISNQPQHF
V gene: TRBV29-1
clone size: many
D gene: TRBD1
J gene: TRBJ1-5

CDR3 DNA: TGCGCCAGCAGCCCGCTGACAGCGAACACTGAAGCTTTCTTT
CDR3 protein: CASSPLTANTEAFF
V gene: TRBV5-1
clone size: many
D gene: NA
J gene: TRBJ1-1

CDR3 DNA: TGCAGTGCCCCTGAGTGGGGGAGCGGGACCTCCTACAATGAGCAGTTCTTC
CDR3 protein: CSAPEWGSGTSYNEQFF
V gene: TRBV20-1
clone size: many
D gene: TRBD2
J gene: TRBJ2-1

CDR3 DNA: TGTGCCATTGGACTAGCGGGACGCGAGCAGTACTTC
CDR3 protein: CAIGLAGREQYF
V gene: TRBV10-3
clone size: many
D gene: TRBD2
J gene: TRBJ2-7

CDR3 DNA: TGTGCCAGCACCTCACAGGGGTTACAGACACATGAGCAGTTCTTC
CDR3 protein: CASTSQGLQTHEQFF
V gene: TRBV27
clone size: many
D gene: TRBD1
J gene: TRBJ2-1

CDR3 DNA: TGTGCCATCAGTGAGTCAATGGACAGGGAACCAGATACGCAGTATTTT
CDR3 protein: CAISESMDREPDTQYF
V gene: TRBV10-3
clone size: many
D gene: TRBD1
J gene: TRBJ2-3

CDR3 DNA: TGTGCCAGCAGCTCGTCTATTGGGAACGAGCAGTACTTC
CDR3 protein: CASSSSIGNEQYF
V gene: TRBV11-2
clone size: many
D gene: NA
J gene: TRBJ2-7

CDR3 DNA: TGTGCCAGCAGCGTAGGAGGCGGGGTCTCCTACAATGAGCAGTTCTTC
CDR3 protein: CASSVGGGVSYNEQFF
V gene: TRBV9
clone size: many
D gene: NA
J gene: TRBJ2-1

CDR3 DNA: TGTGCCAGCGCCCTTCCGGCCGGGACAGGCCTATACGAGCAGTACTTC
CDR3 protein: CASALPAGTGLYEQYF
V gene: TRBV5-5
clone size: many
D gene: TRBD1
J gene: TRBJ2-7

CDR3 DNA: TGCAGTGCCAGGGAAGTGACGATGGACACCGGGGAGCTGTTTTTT
CDR3 protein: CSAREVTMDTGELFF
V gene: TRBV20-1
clone size: many
D gene: NA
J gene: TRBJ2-2

CDR3 DNA: TGTGCCAGCAGCCCCAGACTCTACAATGAGCAGTTCTTC
CDR3 protein: CASSPRLYNEQFF
V gene: TRBV11-2
clone size: many
D gene: NA
J gene: TRBJ2-1

CDR3 DNA: TGCAGTGCTCCCCTTCGGCGGAGCACAGATACGCAGTATTTT
CDR3 protein: CSAPLRRSTDTQYF
V gene: TRBV20-1
clone size: many
D gene: NA
J gene: TRBJ2-3

CDR3 DNA: TGTGCCATCAGTGAGAAGGACAGGGCCTCCTACGAGCAGTACTTC
CDR3 protein: CAISEKDRASYEQYF
V gene: TRBV10-3
clone size: many
D gene: TRBD1
J gene: TRBJ2-7

CDR3 DNA: TGTGCCGGGTTGGACGGGCCTGGGGAGCAGTACTTC
CDR3 protein: CAGLDGPGEQYF
V gene: TRBV7-9
clone size: many
D gene: NA
J gene: TRBJ2-7

CDR3 DNA: TGTGCCACCAGCAGCCGGACAGGGGGCACTGAAGCTTTCTTT
CDR3 protein: CATSSRTGGTEAFF
V gene: TRBV15
clone size: many
D gene: TRBD1
J gene: TRBJ1-1

CDR3 DNA: TGTGCCAGCTCACCCCAGGGACTAGCGGGAGTGGAGCAGTACTTC
CDR3 protein: CASSPQGLAGVEQYF
V gene: TRBV18
clone size: few
D gene: TRBD2
J gene: TRBJ2-7

CDR3 DNA: TGTGCCAGCAGCTTAAGTCATACTGGGACTAGTGTAGCCGGGGAGCTGTTTTTT
CDR3 protein: CASSLSHTGTSVAGELFF
V gene: TRBV7-2
clone size: many
D gene: TRBD2
J gene: TRBJ2-2

CDR3 DNA: TGCGCCAGCAGCTTCCAGCGGGGGGAGAGGGAGCAGTACTTC
CDR3 protein: CASSFQRGEREQYF
V gene: TRBV5-1
clone size: many
D gene: TRBD2
J gene: TRBJ2-7

CDR3 DNA: TGCAGCGCAAAGGGGAGTGGCTCCTACAATGAGCAGTTCTTC
CDR3 protein: CSAKGSGSYNEQFF
V gene: TRBV29-1
clone size: many
D gene: NA
J gene: TRBJ2-1

CDR3 DNA: TGCGCCAGCAGTGAGTTCCAGAATGGGGGCCTCGGGGAGCTGTTTTTT
CDR3 protein: CASSEFQNGGLGELFF
V gene: TRBV10-1
clone size: many
D gene: NA
J gene: TRBJ2-2